This TCR beta chain was sequenced during a study of Ad26.COV2.S vaccination and SARS-CoV-2 variants. V lost 2 bases and J lost 2, with 7 bases in between. Germline values: CDR1 MNHEY, CDR2 SVGAGI. This CDR3 spans 13 amino acids. The table came from immunoSEQ multiplex PCR; TCRdb's copy has only in-frame clones and leaves some out. Of about 680,000 clones listed, roughly 90% were seen once; the top ten hold over 1.3%. Sample treatment: 15 to 20 received Ad26.COV2.S at low or high dose, single or two shots; 5 received placebo; per-sample allocation not given. The samples date from day 63 after the first vaccine or placebo injection.

The receptor comes from a person between 18 and 65 years old who received the Ad26.COV2.S COVID-19 vaccine or a placebo. Sequencing was performed on peripheral blood, taken in a trial of Ad26.COV2.S vaccine versus placebo. The V and J genes are TRBV6-5 and TRBJ2-7; D call uncertain. The CDR3 protein is CASSYTPTYEQYF. CDR3 bases: TGTGCCAGCAGTTACACACCCACCTACGAGCAGTACTTC.